Given below is one T cell receptor (beta chain) in context. TCRdb redid the calling of the 5' RACE reads with MiXCR, one entry per CDR3 protein. The sample comprises approximately 450,000 distinct CDR3 sequences, approximately 18% of which are singletons, and over 15% rests with the top ten. These data originate in a study of T cells after yellow fever vaccination. V gave up 5 bases and J gave up 5 bases; unmatched junction bases: 17. This CDR3 contains 19 residues. Germline V CDR1 and CDR2: SGHTA, FQGTGA. The V gene is TRBV7-3, the J gene TRBJ2-2; 10 positions agree with TRBD2. The sample here was PBMCs, taken before the yellow fever booster vaccination. This TCR derives from a young man who received the YFV17D yellow fever vaccine. In nucleotides, the CDR3 is TGTGCCAGCAGCAATTCTCCATTGCAAGCGGGGGGGACAACCGGGGAGCTGTTTTTT. Protein sequence: CASSNSPLQAGGTTGELFF.